This TCR beta chain was recorded in a study of tumor-infiltrating lymphocytes in glioblastoma multiforme. For this clonotype: The antigen is undetermined.

V shed 3 bases and J shed 1 base, with 13 bases lying between them. Germline CDR1 DFQATT, CDR2 SNEGSKA (reference sequence). The CDR3 is 15 residues long. TCRB libraries came from RNA via three nested multiplex PCR rounds. TCRB-specific cDNA synthesis used around 0.5 ug of total RNA. TCRdb re-called the multiplex PCR reads with MiXCR, one entry per CDR3 protein. Among 15,000 to 20,000 distinct CDR3 sequences listed, about 70% were seen once. Whole-study findings and limits: Only one glioblastoma patient had TCR and mutation analysis. Unequal TCR RNA per T cell might skew measured clone sizes. The T cells in this sample were not sorted into functional subsets.

The sequenced sample consisted of peripheral blood. This TCR was sampled from a male donor with glioblastoma. The chain combines TRBV20-1 with TRBJ1-5; D not resolved. The CDR3 sequence: CSASSGYRSNQPQHF. In DNA, the CDR3 is TGCAGTGCTAGTAGCGGATATCGGAGCAATCAGCCCCAGCATTTT.